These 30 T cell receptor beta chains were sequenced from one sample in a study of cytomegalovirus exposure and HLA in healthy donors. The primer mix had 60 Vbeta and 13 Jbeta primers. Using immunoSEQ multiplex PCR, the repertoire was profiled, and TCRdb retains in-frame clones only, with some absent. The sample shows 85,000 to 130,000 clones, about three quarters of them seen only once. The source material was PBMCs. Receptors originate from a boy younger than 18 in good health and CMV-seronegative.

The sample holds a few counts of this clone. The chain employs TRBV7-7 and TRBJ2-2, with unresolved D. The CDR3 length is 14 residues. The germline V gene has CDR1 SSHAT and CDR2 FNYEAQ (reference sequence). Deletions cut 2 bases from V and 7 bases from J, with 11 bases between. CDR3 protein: CASSLSTQYGELFF. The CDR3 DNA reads TGTGCCAGCAGCTTAAGTACCCAGTACGGGGAGCTGTTTTTT.

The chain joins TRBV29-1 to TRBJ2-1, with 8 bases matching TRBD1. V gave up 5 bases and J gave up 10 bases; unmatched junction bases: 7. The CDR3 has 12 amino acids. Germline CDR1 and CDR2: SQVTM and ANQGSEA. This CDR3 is CSVTGTGREQFF. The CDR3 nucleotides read TGCAGCGTTACTGGGACAGGACGCGAGCAGTTCTTC.

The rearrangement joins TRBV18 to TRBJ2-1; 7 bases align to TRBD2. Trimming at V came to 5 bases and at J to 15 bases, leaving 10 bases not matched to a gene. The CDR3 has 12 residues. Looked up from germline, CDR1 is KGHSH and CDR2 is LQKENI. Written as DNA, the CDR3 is TGTGCCAGCTCAACGACAAGCGCTAGCGGGTTCTTC. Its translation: CASSTTSASGFF.

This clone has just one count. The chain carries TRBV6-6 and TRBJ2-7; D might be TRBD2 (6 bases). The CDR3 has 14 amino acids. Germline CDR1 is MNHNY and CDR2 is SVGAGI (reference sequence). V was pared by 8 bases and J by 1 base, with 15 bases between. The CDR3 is CASSTGAPSYEQYF. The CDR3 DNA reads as TGTGCCAGCTCGACGGGAGCTCCATCCTACGAGCAGTACTTC.

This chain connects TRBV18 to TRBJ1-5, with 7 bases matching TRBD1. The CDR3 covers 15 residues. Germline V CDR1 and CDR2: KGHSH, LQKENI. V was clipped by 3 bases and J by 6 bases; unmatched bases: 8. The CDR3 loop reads CASSPSGRGPQPQHF. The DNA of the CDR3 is TGTGCCAGCTCACCCTCCGGGAGGGGGCCTCAGCCCCAGCATTTT.

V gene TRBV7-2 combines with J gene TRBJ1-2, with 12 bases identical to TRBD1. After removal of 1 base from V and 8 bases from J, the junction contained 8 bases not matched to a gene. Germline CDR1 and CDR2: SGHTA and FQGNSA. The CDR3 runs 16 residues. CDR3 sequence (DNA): TGTGCCAGCAGCTTAGTTCCGGGACAGGGGGCTAAAGGCTACACCTTC. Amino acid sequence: CASSLVPGQGAKGYTF.

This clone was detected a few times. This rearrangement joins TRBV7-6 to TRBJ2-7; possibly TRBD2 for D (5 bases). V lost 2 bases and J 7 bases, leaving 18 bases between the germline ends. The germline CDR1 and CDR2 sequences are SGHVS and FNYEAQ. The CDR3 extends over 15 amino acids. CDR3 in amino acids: CASSLKFDGNPEQYF. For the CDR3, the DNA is TGTGCCAGCAGCTTAAAGTTTGACGGGAACCCGGAGCAGTACTTC.

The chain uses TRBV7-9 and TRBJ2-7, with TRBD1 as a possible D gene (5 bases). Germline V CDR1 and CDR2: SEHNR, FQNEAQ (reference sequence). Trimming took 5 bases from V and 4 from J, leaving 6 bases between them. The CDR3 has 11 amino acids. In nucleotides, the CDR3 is TGTGCCAGCAGCCCAGGGTACGAGCAGTACTTC. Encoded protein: CASSPGYEQYF.

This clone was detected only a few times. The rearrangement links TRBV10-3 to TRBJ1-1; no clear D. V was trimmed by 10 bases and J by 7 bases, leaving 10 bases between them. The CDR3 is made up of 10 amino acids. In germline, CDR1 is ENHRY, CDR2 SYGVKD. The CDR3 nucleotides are TGTGCCAGCGGAGGGAATGAAGCTTTCTTT. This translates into CASGGNEAFF.

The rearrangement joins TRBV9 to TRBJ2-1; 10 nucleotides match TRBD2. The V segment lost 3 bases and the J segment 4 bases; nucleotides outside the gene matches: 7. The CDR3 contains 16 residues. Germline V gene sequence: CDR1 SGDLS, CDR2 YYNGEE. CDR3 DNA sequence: TGTGCCAGCAGCGGAACTAGCGGGATGGGGTACAATGAGCAGTTCTTC. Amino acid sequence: CASSGTSGMGYNEQFF.

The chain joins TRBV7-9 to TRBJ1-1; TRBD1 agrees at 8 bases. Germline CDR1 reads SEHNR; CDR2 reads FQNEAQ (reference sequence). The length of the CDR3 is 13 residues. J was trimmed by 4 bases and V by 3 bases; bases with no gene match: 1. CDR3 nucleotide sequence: TGTGCCAGCAGCTTTGACAGGGGCACTGAAGCTTTCTTT. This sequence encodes CASSFDRGTEAFF.

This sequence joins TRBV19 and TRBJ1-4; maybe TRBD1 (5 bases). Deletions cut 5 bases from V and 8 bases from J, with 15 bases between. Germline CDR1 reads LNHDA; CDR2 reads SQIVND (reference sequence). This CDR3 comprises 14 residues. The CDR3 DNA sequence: TGTGCCAGTAGTTCGCCCGGCGGGGGGGAAAAACTGTTTTTT. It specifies CASSSPGGGEKLFF. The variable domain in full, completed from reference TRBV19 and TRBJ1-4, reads DGGITQSPKYLFRKEGQNVTLSCEQNLNHDAMYWYRQDPGQGLRLIYYSQIVNDFQKGDIAEGYSVSREKKESFPLTVTSAQKNPTAFYLCASSSPGGGEKLFFGSGTQLSVL.

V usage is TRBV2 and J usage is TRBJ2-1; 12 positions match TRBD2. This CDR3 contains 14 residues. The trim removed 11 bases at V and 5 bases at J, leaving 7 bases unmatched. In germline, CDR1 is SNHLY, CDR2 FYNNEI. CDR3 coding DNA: TGTGCCGGGACGACTAGCGGGAGAAACAATGAGCAGTTCTTC. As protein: CAGTTSGRNNEQFF.

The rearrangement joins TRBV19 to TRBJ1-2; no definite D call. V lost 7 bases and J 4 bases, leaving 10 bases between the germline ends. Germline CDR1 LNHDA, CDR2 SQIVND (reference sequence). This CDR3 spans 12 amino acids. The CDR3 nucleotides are TGTGCCAGTAACAGAGCCCCCTATGGCTACACCTTC. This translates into CASNRAPYGYTF.

In DNA form, the CDR3 reads TGCGCCAGCACCCGAGAGGGAGGGCTAGAGACCCAGTACTTC. Its translation: CASTREGGLETQYF. The gene calls are TRBV5-1 and TRBJ2-5; TRBD2 matches at 7 bases. The CDR3 extends over 14 amino acids. J was trimmed by 4 bases and V by 6 bases; bases with no gene match: 9. Germline lookup yields CDR1 SGHRS and CDR2 YFSETQ.

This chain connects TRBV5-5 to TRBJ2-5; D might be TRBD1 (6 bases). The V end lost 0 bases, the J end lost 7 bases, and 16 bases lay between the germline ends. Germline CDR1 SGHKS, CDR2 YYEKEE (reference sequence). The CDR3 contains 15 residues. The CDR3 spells CASSLGTDPQGTQYF. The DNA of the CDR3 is TGTGCCAGCAGCTTGGGGACAGATCCCCAGGGGACCCAGTACTTC.

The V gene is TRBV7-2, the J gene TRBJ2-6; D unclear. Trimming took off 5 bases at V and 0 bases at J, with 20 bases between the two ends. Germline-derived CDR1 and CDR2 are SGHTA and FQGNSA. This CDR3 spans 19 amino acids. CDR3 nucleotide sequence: TGTGCCAGCAGCCAATTCGCCCGGGTCGCATTCTCTGGGGCCAACGTCCTGACTTTC. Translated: CASSQFARVAFSGANVLTF.

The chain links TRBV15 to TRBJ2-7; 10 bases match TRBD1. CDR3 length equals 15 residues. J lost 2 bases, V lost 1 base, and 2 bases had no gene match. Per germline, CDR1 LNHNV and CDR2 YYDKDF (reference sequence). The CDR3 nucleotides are TGTGCCACCAGCAGAGGGGGGACAGGGGCCTACGAGCAGTACTTC. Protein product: CATSRGGTGAYEQYF.

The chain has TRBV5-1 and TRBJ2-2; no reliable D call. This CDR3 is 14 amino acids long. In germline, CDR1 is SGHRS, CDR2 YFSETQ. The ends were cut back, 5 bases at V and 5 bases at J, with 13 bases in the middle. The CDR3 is CASSTFAVTGELFF. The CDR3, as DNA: TGCGCCAGCAGTACGTTCGCGGTTACCGGGGAGCTGTTTTTT.

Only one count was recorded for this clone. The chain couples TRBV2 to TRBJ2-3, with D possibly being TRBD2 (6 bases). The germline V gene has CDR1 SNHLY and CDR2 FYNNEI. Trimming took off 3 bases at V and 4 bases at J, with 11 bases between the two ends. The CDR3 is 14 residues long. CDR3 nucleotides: TGTGCCAGCAGTGAGCTGGGACTCGCAGATACGCAGTATTTT. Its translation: CASSELGLADTQYF.

CDR3 residues: CASSLPLGGRGGSGEAFF. DNA for the CDR3: TGTGCCAGCAGCTTGCCCCTGGGCGGTCGGGGGGGGTCTGGTGAAGCTTTCTTT. The chain employs TRBV5-4 and TRBJ1-1; D might be TRBD1 (5 bases). The germline V gene encodes CDR1 SGHNT and CDR2 YYREEE (reference sequence). CDR3 length equals 18 residues. Trimming shortened V by 1 base and J by 7 bases, and 26 bases separated the two germline ends. Filled out from reference TRBV5-4 and TRBJ1-1, the complete variable domain reads ETGVTQSPTHLIKTRGQQVTLRCSSQSGHNTVSWYQQALGQGPQFIFQYYREEENGRGNFPPRFSGLQFPNYSSELNVNALELDDSALYLCASSLPLGGRGGSGEAFFGQGTRLTVV.

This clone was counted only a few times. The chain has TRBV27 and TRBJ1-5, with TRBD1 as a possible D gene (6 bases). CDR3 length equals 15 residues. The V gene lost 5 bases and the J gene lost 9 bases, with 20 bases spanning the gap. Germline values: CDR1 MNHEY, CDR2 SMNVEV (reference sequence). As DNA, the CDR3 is TGTGCCAGCAGTCCAGGGGAGGGCCACGATTCGCCCCAGCATTTT. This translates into CASSPGEGHDSPQHF.

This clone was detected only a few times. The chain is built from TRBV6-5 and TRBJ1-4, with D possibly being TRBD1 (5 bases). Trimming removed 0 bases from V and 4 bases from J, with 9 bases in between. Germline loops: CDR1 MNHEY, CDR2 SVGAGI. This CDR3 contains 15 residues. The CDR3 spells CASSYSPGYNEKLFF. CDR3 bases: TGTGCCAGCAGTTACTCGCCAGGGTATAATGAAAAACTGTTTTTT.

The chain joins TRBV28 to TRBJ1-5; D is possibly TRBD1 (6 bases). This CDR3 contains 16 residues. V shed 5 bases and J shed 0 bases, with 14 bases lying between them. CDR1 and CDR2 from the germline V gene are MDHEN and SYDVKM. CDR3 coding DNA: TGTGCCAGCAGTCATAACAGGGACCTTAGCAATCAGCCCCAGCATTTT. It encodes CASSHNRDLSNQPQHF.

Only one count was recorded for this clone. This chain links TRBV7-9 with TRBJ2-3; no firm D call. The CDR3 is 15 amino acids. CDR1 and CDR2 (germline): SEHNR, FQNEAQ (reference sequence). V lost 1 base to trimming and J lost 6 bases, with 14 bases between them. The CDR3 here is CASSLGIWASDTQYF. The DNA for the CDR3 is TGTGCCAGCAGCTTAGGCATCTGGGCCTCGGATACGCAGTATTTT. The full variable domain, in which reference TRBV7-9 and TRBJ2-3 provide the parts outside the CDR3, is DTGVSQNPRHKITKRGQNVTFRCDPISEHNRLYWYRQTLGQGPEFLTYFQNEAQLEKSRLLSDRFSAERPKGSFSTLEIQRTEQGDSAMYLCASSLGIWASDTQYFGPGTRLTVL.

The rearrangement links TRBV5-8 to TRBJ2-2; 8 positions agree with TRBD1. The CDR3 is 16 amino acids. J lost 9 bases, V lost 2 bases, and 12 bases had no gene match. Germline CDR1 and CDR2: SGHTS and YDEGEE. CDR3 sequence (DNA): TGTGCCAGCAGCTTCCCCCGGACAGGGTACAAGAGGGAGCTGTTTTTT. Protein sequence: CASSFPRTGYKRELFF.

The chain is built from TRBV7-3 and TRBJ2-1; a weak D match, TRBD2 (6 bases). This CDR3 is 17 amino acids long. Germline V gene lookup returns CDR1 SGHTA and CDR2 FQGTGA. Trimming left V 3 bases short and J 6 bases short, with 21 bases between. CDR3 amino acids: CASSFQGQTSSGNEQFF. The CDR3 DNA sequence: TGTGCCAGCAGCTTTCAAGGCCAGACTAGTTCGGGCAATGAGCAGTTCTTC.

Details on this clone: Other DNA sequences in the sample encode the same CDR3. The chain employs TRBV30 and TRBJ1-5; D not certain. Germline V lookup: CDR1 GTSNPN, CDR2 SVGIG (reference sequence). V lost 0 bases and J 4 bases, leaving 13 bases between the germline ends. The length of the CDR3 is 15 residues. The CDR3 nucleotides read TGTGCCTGGAGTGTACTAGGGAACCTTAATCAGCCCCAGCATTTT. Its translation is CAWSVLGNLNQPQHF.

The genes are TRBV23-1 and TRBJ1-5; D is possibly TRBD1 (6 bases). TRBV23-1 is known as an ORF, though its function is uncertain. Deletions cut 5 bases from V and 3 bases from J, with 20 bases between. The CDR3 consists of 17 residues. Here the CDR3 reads CASSGPRTANANQPQHF. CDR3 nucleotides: TGCGCCAGCAGTGGCCCCCGGACAGCGAATGCCAATCAGCCCCAGCATTTT.

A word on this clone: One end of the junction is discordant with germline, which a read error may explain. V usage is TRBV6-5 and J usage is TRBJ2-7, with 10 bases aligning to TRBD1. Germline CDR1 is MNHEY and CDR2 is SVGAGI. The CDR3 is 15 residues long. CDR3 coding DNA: TGTGCCAGCAGTCACTCGGACAGGGGGTCCTACGAGCAGTACTTC. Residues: CASSHSDRGSYEQYF.